This note documents a single T cell receptor beta chain sequence. The sample comes from a study of T cells after somatic rescue of genetic block. The germline CDR1 and CDR2 sequences are LNHDA and SQIVND (reference sequence). This CDR3 spans 11 amino acids. Trimming took 10 bases from V and 2 from J, leaving 8 bases between them. Data came from immunoSEQ multiplex PCR; TCRdb stores just in-frame clones and leaves some out. This sample has about 120,000 clones, with around nine tenths found just once. The chain recombines TRBV19 with TRBJ1-2; D unclear. The receptor was isolated from a woman in her late teens or twenties. Sequencing used peripheral blood mononuclear cells (PBMCs). The CDR3 sequence is CATATNYGYTF. The CDR3 nucleotides read TGTGCCACTGCGACAAACTATGGCTACACCTTC.